The 6 T cell receptor beta chains below were found in one sample sequenced in a study of technical replicates of blood from a handful of donors. The repertoire was sequenced with immunoSEQ multiplex PCR; TCRdb's copy has only in-frame clones and lacks some. The table shows some 31,000 clones, with around 94% occurring only once. Sample: PBMCs. The receptors derive from a human donor in good health. Some clones in this sample may be carry-over from other donors' samples.

The V gene is TRBV27, the J gene TRBJ1-1; no clear D gene. The germline CDR1 and CDR2 sequences are MNHEY and SMNVEV (reference sequence). The CDR3 is 15 amino acids. V gave up 0 bases and J gave up 3 bases, with 11 bases separating them. The DNA of the CDR3 is TGTGCCAGCAGTTTATCGAGGCAGTCCTACACTGAAGCTTTCTTT. Protein: CASSLSRQSYTEAFF.

This chain connects TRBV2 to TRBJ2-1; D possibly corresponds to TRBD1 (6 bases). The germline V gene has CDR1 SNHLY and CDR2 FYNNEI. The CDR3 has 15 residues. V was clipped by 7 bases and J by 4 bases, with 17 bases between them. The CDR3 nucleotides are TGTGCCAGCATGGACGGACAGACGATTTACAATGAGCAGTTCTTC. Amino acids: CASMDGQTIYNEQFF.

This rearrangement joins TRBV4-2 to TRBJ1-1, with a possible D match to TRBD1 (6 bases). V lost 0 bases and J 3 bases, leaving 11 bases between the germline ends. Germline-derived CDR1 and CDR2 are LGHNA and YNFKEQ. The CDR3 extends over 15 amino acids. For the CDR3, the DNA is TGTGCCAGCAGCCAAGATCCGGGGGGGCACACTGAAGCTTTCTTT. Its protein product is CASSQDPGGHTEAFF.

This rearrangement joins TRBV5-6 to TRBJ1-2, with D maybe TRBD1 (5 bases). The germline gives CDR1 SGHDT, CDR2 YYEEEE. Trimming stripped 2 bases from V and 8 bases from J, with 16 bases between. This CDR3 has 14 amino acids. CDR3 protein: CASSFLLLGGGYTF. CDR3 in DNA: TGTGCCAGCAGCTTTTTGTTATTGGGGGGAGGCTACACCTTC.

This rearrangement joins TRBV18 to TRBJ1-5; D may be TRBD1 (5 bases). This CDR3 is built from 15 residues. CDR1 and CDR2 from the germline V gene are KGHSH and LQKENI. V was clipped by 0 bases and J by 9 bases, with 15 bases between them. CDR3 DNA sequence: TGTGCCAGCTCACCACCGGAAATGGGCCAGGGGCCCCAGCATTTT. Translated, it gives CASSPPEMGQGPQHF. Drawing the rest from reference TRBV18 and TRBJ1-5, the complete variable domain is NAGVMQNPRHLVRRRGQEARLRCSPMKGHSHVYWYRQLPEEGLKFMVYLQKENIIDESGMPKERFSAEFPKEGPSILRIQQVVRGDSAAYFCASSPPEMGQGPQHFGDGTRLSIL.

The V and J genes are TRBV10-3 and TRBJ2-7, with a possible D match to TRBD2 (6 bases). Trimming pared 5 bases from V and 1 base from J, leaving 12 bases between. CDR3 length: 14 amino acids. Germline loops: CDR1 ENHRY, CDR2 SYGVKD. CDR3: CAISLLEGSYEQYF. In DNA form, the CDR3 reads TGTGCCATCAGTTTGTTGGAGGGGTCCTACGAGCAGTACTTC.